Shown below are 15 T cell receptor beta chains from a single sample sequenced in a study of shared clonotypes between healthy human individuals (dated by TCRdb to about 2020). The method behind the library was the immunoSEQ multiplex PCR assay. TCRdb holds this immuneACCESS table with in-frame rearrangements only. Some clones are missing; in checked studies, unresolved V genes explain under half, and the rest has no known cause. This sample has 950,000 to 1,300,000 clones in its table, and roughly 70% of those were observed once. Approximately 1.5% of the sample lies in the top ten. Sequenced input: memory CD4+ T cells sorted from blood. The sample's cell subset or site label is to be understood as: CD45RA-negative fraction. These receptors came from a man aged 18 to 30 in good health.

This chain uses TRBV23-1 with TRBJ1-2, with D possibly matching TRBD1 (5 bases). TRBV23-1 is known as an ORF, though its function is uncertain. The CDR3 is made up of 15 amino acids. The ends were cut back, 2 bases at V and 4 bases at J, with 14 bases in the middle. The CDR3 loop reads CASSQAVGACYGYTF. CDR3 nucleotide sequence: TGCGCCAGCAGTCAAGCAGTTGGGGCATGCTATGGCTACACCTTC.

The chain joins TRBV2 to TRBJ1-2; D remains unclear. The germline V and J ends were trimmed by 1 base and 13 bases, with 10 bases remaining between them. The CDR3 loop spans 11 amino acids. CDR1 and CDR2 from the germline V gene are SNHLY and FYNNEI. CDR3 region: CASSEEAGCTF. In nucleotides, the CDR3 is TGTGCCAGCAGTGAAGAGGCGGGTTGCACCTTC.

This chain uses TRBV2 with TRBJ2-1; D possibly corresponds to TRBD2 (5 bases). CDR3 length: 15 residues. V shed 5 bases and J shed 10 bases, with 21 bases lying between them. Per germline, CDR1 SNHLY and CDR2 FYNNEI. CDR3 amino acids: CASSSRSGTLKEQFF. CDR3 DNA: TGTGCCAGCAGTAGCCGCAGCGGTACCCTTAAAGAGCAGTTCTTC.

This CDR3 is CASRNARSAEQYF. CDR3 bases: TGTGCCAGCAGGAATGCAAGGAGCGCGGAGCAGTACTTC. The chain recombines TRBV6-1 with TRBJ2-7, with no clear D. There are 13 residues in the CDR3. Germline values: CDR1 MNHNS, CDR2 SASEGT. V lost 6 bases, J lost 7 bases, and 16 bases lay in between.

The chain links TRBV4-1 to TRBJ2-3; 7 nucleotides match TRBD1. The germline CDR1 and CDR2 sequences are MGHRA and YSYEKL. After removal of 4 bases from V and 2 bases from J, the junction contained 9 bases not matched to a gene. This CDR3 contains 16 residues. DNA for the CDR3: TGCGCCAGCAGCCTAAATCCAGGGGGATTCACAGATACGCAGTATTTT. Its protein product is CASSLNPGGFTDTQYF.

V is TRBV5-6 and J is TRBJ1-1; tentatively, D is TRBD1 (6 bases). CDR3 length equals 15 residues. CDR1 is SGHDT, CDR2 YYEEEE, per germline. V was trimmed by 1 base and J by 0 bases, leaving 10 bases between them. CDR3 in amino acids: CASSLTGTLNTEAFF. The CDR3 DNA reads TGTGCCAGCAGCTTGACAGGGACCTTGAACACTGAAGCTTTCTTT.

The chain carries TRBV7-2 and TRBJ1-2, with D possibly being TRBD1 (5 bases). The CDR3 extends over 14 amino acids. V lost 5 bases, J lost 2 bases, and 12 bases lay in between. CDR1 and CDR2 (germline): SGHTA, FQGNSA. The CDR3 DNA sequence: TGTGCCAGCAGCCAGGGCCAGAGGAACTATGGCTACACCTTC. Translation gives CASSQGQRNYGYTF.

The rearrangement links TRBV11-1 to TRBJ2-5; a possible D gene is TRBD1 (5 bases). V lost 3 bases, J lost 1 base, and 15 bases lay in between. CDR1 and CDR2 (germline): SGHAT, FQDESV (reference sequence). CDR3 length equals 16 residues. The CDR3 DNA follows: TGTGCCAGCAGCTTTAGGGGCAAGGGGCCCCAAGAGACCCAGTACTTC. This encodes CASSFRGKGPQETQYF.

The V gene is TRBV14, the J gene TRBJ1-2, with D tentatively TRBD1 (5 bases). V gave up 0 bases and J gave up 4 bases, with 15 bases separating them. CDR3 length: 16 residues. CDR1 and CDR2 (germline): SGHDN, FVKESK. CDR3 nucleotides: TGTGCCAGCAGCCAAGATCGGGGGAAGGGATCCTATGGCTACACCTTC. This sequence encodes CASSQDRGKGSYGYTF.

The V and J genes are TRBV28 and TRBJ2-7, with TRBD1 matching 8 bases. Trimming cost V 5 bases and J 0 bases; bases outside gene matches: 9. Germline V lookup: CDR1 MDHEN, CDR2 SYDVKM. The CDR3 runs to 16 residues. The CDR3, as DNA: TGTGCCAGCAGTCCCCTCAGGGGGCAGGCCTCCTACGAGCAGTACTTC. Its protein product is CASSPLRGQASYEQYF.

The J gene is TRBJ2-1, the V gene TRBV18, with D unresolved. The V gene lost 1 base and the J gene lost 6 bases, with 16 bases spanning the gap. The CDR3 loop spans 16 amino acids. The germline gives CDR1 KGHSH, CDR2 LQKENI. CDR3 DNA sequence: TGTGCCAGCTCACCACTGAGTTCTAGTGTGGGCAATGAGCAGTTCTTC. Encoded protein: CASSPLSSSVGNEQFF.

The chain carries TRBV10-3 and TRBJ2-3; 9 bases match TRBD2. In germline, CDR1 is ENHRY, CDR2 SYGVKD. The CDR3 covers 14 residues. V was pared by 8 bases and J by 6 bases, with 9 bases of the junction left unmatched. The DNA of the CDR3 is TGTGCCATCCTTAGCGGGAGCCCCGTGGATACGCAGTATTTT. This encodes CAILSGSPVDTQYF.

This clone was recorded only once. The chain joins TRBV9 to TRBJ1-1; D gene unclear. V lost 4 bases and J lost 1, with 14 bases in between. Germline CDR1 is SGDLS and CDR2 is YYNGEE. The CDR3 runs to 15 residues. CDR3 residues: CASSPGLSKNTEAFF. Here the CDR3 DNA reads TGTGCCAGCAGCCCAGGCCTTTCCAAGAACACTGAAGCTTTCTTT.

This chain joins TRBV19 and TRBJ2-7; D call uncertain. Per the germline V gene, CDR1 is LNHDA and CDR2 is SQIVND (reference sequence). V lost 5 bases to trimming and J lost 2 bases, with 13 bases between them. CDR3 length: 14 amino acids. The CDR3 DNA is TGTGCCAGTAGTCTGCGACACAAGACCTACGAGCAGTACTTC. The encoded protein is CASSLRHKTYEQYF.

In its sample, this clone was seen once. The gene calls are TRBV7-2 and TRBJ2-2; perhaps TRBD1 as D (5 bases). In germline, CDR1 is SGHTA, CDR2 FQGNSA. The CDR3 has 15 residues. V gave up 6 bases and J gave up 6 bases, with 17 bases separating them. For the CDR3, the DNA is TGTGCCAGCAGTCAAATGGCTGGGGCTTCCGGGGAGCTGTTTTTT. As protein: CASSQMAGASGELFF.